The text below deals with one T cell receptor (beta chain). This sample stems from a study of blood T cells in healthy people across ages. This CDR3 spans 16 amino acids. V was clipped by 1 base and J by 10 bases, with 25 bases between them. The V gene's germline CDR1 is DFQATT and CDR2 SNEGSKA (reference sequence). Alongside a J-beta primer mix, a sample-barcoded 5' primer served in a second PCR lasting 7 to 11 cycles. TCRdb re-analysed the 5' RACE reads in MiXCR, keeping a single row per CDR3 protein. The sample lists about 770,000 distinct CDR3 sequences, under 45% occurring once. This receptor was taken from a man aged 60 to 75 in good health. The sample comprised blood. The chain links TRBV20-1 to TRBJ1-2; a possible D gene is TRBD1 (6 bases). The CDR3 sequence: CSARAGPDRGGDDYTF. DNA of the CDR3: TGCAGTGCTAGAGCGGGGCCGGACAGAGGGGGGGATGACTACACCTTC.